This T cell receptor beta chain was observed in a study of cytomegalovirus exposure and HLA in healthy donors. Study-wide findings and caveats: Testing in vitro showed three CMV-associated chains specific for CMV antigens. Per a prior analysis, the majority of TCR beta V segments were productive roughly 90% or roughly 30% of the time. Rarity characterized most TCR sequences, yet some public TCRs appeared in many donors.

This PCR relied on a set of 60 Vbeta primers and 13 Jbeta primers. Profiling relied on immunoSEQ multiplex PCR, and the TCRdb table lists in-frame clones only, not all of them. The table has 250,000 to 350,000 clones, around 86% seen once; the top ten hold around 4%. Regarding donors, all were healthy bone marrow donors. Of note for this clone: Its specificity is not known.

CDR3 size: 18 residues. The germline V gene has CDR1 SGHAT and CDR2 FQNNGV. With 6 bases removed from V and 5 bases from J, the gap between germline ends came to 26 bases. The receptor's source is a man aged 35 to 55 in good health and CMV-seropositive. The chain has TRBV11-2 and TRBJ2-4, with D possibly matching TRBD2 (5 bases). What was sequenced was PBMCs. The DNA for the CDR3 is TGTGCCAGCAGATCTACCGGGATAGGCATACCCTCCCAAAACATTCAGTACTTC. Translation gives CASRSTGIGIPSQNIQYF.